This T cell receptor (beta chain) derives from a study of ipilimumab plus nivolumab after autologous stem cell transplantation. Study details: Typical patient got 5 ipilimumab doses and about eight nivolumab doses (median).

Checkpoint therapy with ipilimumab 1 mg/kg began 14 to 28 days after transplant. J lost 7 bases, V lost 5 bases, and 8 bases had no gene match. CDR1 is SGHTA, CDR2 FQGNSA, per germline. The CDR3 is 14 amino acids. TCRdb's table, derived via immunoSEQ multiplex PCR, lists solely in-frame clones and lacks some. The sample consists of about 12,000 clones, more than 60% of them appearing once. The V and J genes are TRBV7-2 and TRBJ2-3; the match to TRBD1 covers 8 bases. This TCR came from a male donor with multiple myeloma. The input for sequencing was PBMCs, taken in a trial of ipilimumab plus nivolumab as post-transplant consolidation. The CDR3 DNA reads TGTGCCAGCAGCCGCGCGGACAGGGCAAATACGCAGTATTTT. This sequence encodes CASSRADRANTQYF.